This T cell receptor beta chain was obtained from a study of T cell responses to AZD1222 COVID-19 vaccine. Second-dose groups at about 4 or about 12 weeks were pooled. General study findings and limits: Clonal diversity was possibly underestimated, and white British individuals and females predominated among donors. Only a handful of AZD1222 recipients, roughly 6 in all, had baseline seropositivity.

This clone came up once. Its antigen is currently unknown. Germline CDR1 is SGHTA and CDR2 is FQGNSA. The V segment lost 6 bases and the J segment 3 bases; nucleotides outside the gene matches: 6. The CDR3 loop spans 15 amino acids. Sequenced by immunoSEQ multiplex PCR; TCRdb stores in-frame clones only, minus some. There are 95,000 to 150,000 clones in the sample; roughly nine tenths occur only once, and around 3% lies in the top ten. This chain connects TRBV7-2 to TRBJ2-2; 8 bases are a match to TRBD2. The specimen comprised peripheral blood, sampled 28 days after the second AZD1222 dose. This TCR was sampled from an adult who received the AZD1222 COVID-19 vaccine. The CDR3 sequence: CASRRTSIDTGELFF. For the CDR3, the DNA is TGTGCCAGCAGGAGGACTAGCATCGACACCGGGGAGCTGTTTTTT.